The 27 T cell receptor beta chains reported below all come from one sample, sequenced in a study of T cell repertoires in cytomegalovirus infection. TCRdb re-derived calls from the reads in MiXCR, one entry per CDR3 protein. This sample yields approximately 910,000 distinct CDR3 sequences, of which approximately 31% are seen a single time; 10% to 15% belongs to the top ten. No antigen is known for these receptors. The sequencing here drew on cultured CD8+ T cells from PBMCs, taken from culture after CMV antigen stimulation. All receptors come from a human donor in good health (CMV status not recorded). Some clones in this sample may be carry-over from other donors' samples.

V is TRBV10-3 and J is TRBJ2-2; D gene ambiguous. The germline V and J ends were trimmed by 7 bases and 7 bases, with 13 bases remaining between them. Germline values: CDR1 ENHRY, CDR2 SYGVKD. This CDR3 is 13 amino acids long. The CDR3 bases are TGTGCCATCAAAGTAGCAGTTGACGGGGAGCTGTTTTTT. It specifies CAIKVAVDGELFF.

This clonotype was seen repeatedly, ten times or more. V usage is TRBV7-2 and J usage is TRBJ2-1; maybe TRBD1 (6 bases). Germline V gene sequence: CDR1 SGHTA, CDR2 FQGNSA. This CDR3 region has 16 residues. V was shortened by 1 base and J by 2 bases, with 12 bases between the two germline ends. The CDR3 DNA sequence: TGTGCCAGCAGCTTAGGGGACACCTTCCCCTACAATGAGCAGTTCTTC. Its protein product is CASSLGDTFPYNEQFF.

The chain combines TRBV3-1 with TRBJ2-7; D is unresolved. The CDR3 totals 15 residues. Between the trimmed V and J ends, which lost 1 base and 0 bases, there was a span of 10 bases. Germline CDR1 is LGHDT and CDR2 is YNNKEL (reference sequence). The CDR3 spells CASSQGRGSSYEQYV. CDR3 nucleotide sequence: TGTGCCAGCAGCCAAGGACGAGGCAGCTCCTACGAGCAGTACGTC.

This clonotype was seen only a few times. V and J are TRBV2 and TRBJ2-2; D is ambiguous. V was clipped by 2 bases and J by 8 bases, with 3 bases between them. Germline V gene data show CDR1 as SNHLY and CDR2 as FYNNEI. The CDR3 spans 11 residues. CDR3 coding DNA: TGTGCCAGCAGTGAACGAGGGGAGCTGTTTTTT. It codes for CASSERGELFF.

This clonotype was found a few times. The chain uses TRBV4-1 and TRBJ2-1, with TRBD2 as a possible D gene (6 bases). Trimming removed 5 bases from V and 0 bases from J, with 14 bases in between. CDR3 size: 16 residues. Germline V gene data show CDR1 as MGHRA and CDR2 as YSYEKL. This CDR3 reads CASSSWGLSSYNEQFF. The CDR3 DNA sequence: TGCGCCAGCAGCTCATGGGGACTCAGCTCCTACAATGAGCAGTTCTTC.

This clonotype was observed many times. The chain employs TRBV7-2 and TRBJ1-6; D is unresolved. Per germline, CDR1 SGHTA and CDR2 FQGNSA. V lost 3 bases and J lost 0, with 6 bases in between. The CDR3 length is 15 residues. The chain's CDR3 is CASSFRGSYNSPLHF. The CDR3 nucleotides are TGTGCCAGCAGCTTCAGAGGCTCCTATAATTCACCCCTCCACTTT. Combining the CDR3 with reference TRBV7-2 and TRBJ1-6 gives the whole variable domain GAGVSQSPSNKVTEKGKDVELRCDPISGHTALYWYRQSLGQGLEFLIYFQGNSAPDKSGLPSDRFSAERTGGSVSTLTIQRTQQEDSAVYLCASSFRGSYNSPLHFGNGTRLTVT.

The genes are TRBV12-3 or TRBV12-4 and TRBJ2-2, with a possible D match to TRBD2 (5 bases). The CDR3 is made up of 13 amino acids. V was trimmed by 8 bases and J by 4 bases, leaving 11 bases between them. In DNA form, the CDR3 reads TGTGCCAGCGGGGAGTCGGGCACCGGGGAGCTGTTTTTT. It translates to CASGESGTGELFF.

This clonotype was counted a few times. The CDR3 region is CASSIDRGIYIDGYTF. In DNA form, the CDR3 reads TGTGCCAGTAGTATAGATCGGGGGATTTATATTGATGGCTACACCTTC. The chain joins TRBV19 to TRBJ1-2; maybe TRBD1 (5 bases). Germline loops: CDR1 LNHDA, CDR2 SQIVND (reference sequence). This CDR3 has 16 amino acids. The V and J ends lost 0 bases and 6 bases respectively, with 17 bases between them. Full variable domain (remainder filled in from reference TRBV19 and TRBJ1-2): DGGITQSPKYLFRKEGQNVTLSCEQNLNHDAMYWYRQDPGQGLRLIYYSQIVNDFQKGDIAEGYSVSREKKESFPLTVTSAQKNPTAFYLCASSIDRGIYIDGYTFGSGTRLTVV.

This chain connects TRBV7-9 to TRBJ1-1; TRBD1 agrees at 8 bases. Trimming removed 5 bases from V and 0 bases from J; junction bases left unmatched: 5. Germline V gives CDR1 SEHNR, CDR2 FQNEAQ (reference sequence). The CDR3 runs to 15 residues. CDR3 nucleotide sequence: TGTGCCAGCAGCGTAGACAGGGGTATGAACACTGAAGCTTTCTTT. Translated, it gives CASSVDRGMNTEAFF. The full variable domain, its missing parts supplied by reference TRBV7-9 and TRBJ1-1, is DTGVSQNPRHKITKRGQNVTFRCDPISEHNRLYWYRQTLGQGPEFLTYFQNEAQLEKSRLLSDRFSAERPKGSFSTLEIQRTEQGDSAMYLCASSVDRGMNTEAFFGQGTRLTVV.

CDR3 residues: CASRRKEKLFF. The CDR3, as DNA: TGTGCCAGCAGAAGGAAGGAAAAACTGTTTTTT. The chain recombines TRBV25-1 with TRBJ1-4, with no clear D. Germline CDR1 MGHDK, CDR2 SYGVNS. The germline V and J ends were trimmed by 6 bases and 8 bases, with 7 bases remaining between them. CDR3 length: 11 residues.

Many counts were recorded for this clonotype. The rearrangement joins TRBV7-6 to TRBJ1-1; TRBD1 agrees at 9 bases. Germline V lookup: CDR1 SGHVS, CDR2 FNYEAQ. The CDR3 is 15 residues long. V gave up 1 base and J gave up 6 bases; unmatched junction bases: 6. The CDR3 DNA is TGTGCCAGCAGCTTAGGGCACAGGGGGCGATCTGAAGCTTTCTTT. Its translation is CASSLGHRGRSEAFF.

This clonotype was seen many times. The V call is TRBV7-9, the J call TRBJ2-7, with 10 bases lining up with TRBD1. The CDR3 contains 13 residues. With 7 bases clipped from V and 5 bases from J, the junction kept 5 bases outside the gene matches. Looked up from germline, CDR1 is SEHNR and CDR2 is FQNEAQ (reference sequence). The CDR3: CASTRQGADEQYV. DNA for the CDR3: TGTGCCAGCACCCGACAGGGGGCAGACGAGCAGTACGTC.

This clonotype was counted a few times. V usage is TRBV27 and J usage is TRBJ2-5; the D gene is possibly TRBD1 (5 bases). The CDR3 runs to 15 residues. The germline V gene encodes CDR1 MNHEY and CDR2 SMNVEV (reference sequence). Trimming took off 4 bases at V and 0 bases at J, with 12 bases between the two ends. CDR3 coding DNA: TGTGCCAGCAGTTCCAACCTAGGGGACCAAGAGACCCAGTACTTC. Translating gives CASSSNLGDQETQYF.

Of note for this clonotype: A much larger clonotype is one base distant, so this may be a read error. The chain recombines TRBV7-2 with TRBJ1-1; D unclear. CDR3 length: 13 residues. Between the trimmed V and J ends, which lost 2 bases and 1 base, there was a span of 5 bases. CDR1 and CDR2 (germline): SGHTA, FQGNSA. The CDR3 region has the DNA TGTGCCAGCAGCTTATGGTGGAACACTGAAGCTTTCTTT. Translating it yields CASSLWWNTEAFF.

This clonotype was counted ten times or more. The rearrangement links TRBV7-2 to TRBJ2-3; 8 nucleotides align to TRBD1. Germline CDR1 reads SGHTA; CDR2 reads FQGNSA. Trimming removed 6 bases from V and 0 bases from J; junction bases left unmatched: 14. The CDR3 spans 18 residues. The CDR3 reads CASRTSDPGQASTDTQYF. The CDR3 bases are TGTGCCAGCAGAACCTCCGATCCGGGACAGGCTAGCACAGATACGCAGTATTTT.

V gene TRBV5-6 combines with J gene TRBJ1-5; D is unresolved. Per germline, CDR1 SGHDT and CDR2 YYEEEE. This CDR3 region has 14 residues. V lost 1 base to trimming and J lost 8 bases, with 13 bases between them. The CDR3 sequence is CASSLSWRDEPQHF. Written as DNA, the CDR3 is TGTGCCAGCAGCTTGTCATGGCGGGATGAGCCCCAGCATTTT.

CDR3 in amino acids: CASSLSSGSSSSGSSYNEQFF. DNA of the CDR3: TGTGCCAGCAGTTTGAGTTCCGGGTCATCCTCTAGCGGGAGCTCCTACAATGAGCAGTTCTTC. The rearrangement links TRBV12-3 or TRBV12-4 to TRBJ2-1, with 10 bases identical to TRBD2. The V gene end was trimmed by 3 bases and the J gene end by 0 bases; junction bases not matched to a gene: 17. This CDR3 spans 21 amino acids.

This clonotype was seen only a few times. The J gene is TRBJ2-2, the V gene TRBV6-6, with 7 bases that match TRBD1. This CDR3 region has 14 residues. The germline V gene encodes CDR1 MNHNY and CDR2 SVGAGI (reference sequence). The V gene end was trimmed by 2 bases and the J gene end by 5 bases; junction bases not matched to a gene: 2. The CDR3 sequence: CASSYRGQTGELFF. CDR3 bases: TGTGCCAGCAGTTACAGGGGGCAGACCGGGGAGCTGTTTTTT.

This chain links TRBV4-3 with TRBJ1-2; TRBD1 matches 7 bases. CDR1 and CDR2 from the germline V gene are LGHNA and YSLEER. With V trimmed by 4 bases and J by 0 bases, 11 bases remained unmatched. The CDR3 has 17 amino acids. The CDR3, as DNA: TGCGCCAGCAGCCGAGGCCGGGACAGCTTCACTAACTATGGCTACACCTTC. This gives the protein CASSRGRDSFTNYGYTF.

The chain employs TRBV7-9 and TRBJ2-7; 11 bases align to TRBD1. The CDR3 extends over 13 amino acids. V lost 8 bases and J lost 6; bases outside the gene matches: 6. CDR1 and CDR2 from the germline V gene are SEHNR and FQNEAQ (reference sequence). In DNA, the CDR3 is TGTGCCAGCCGAGGACAGGGGGCACTCGAGCAGTACTTC. This codes for CASRGQGALEQYF.

The sample holds one count of this clonotype. V and J are TRBV9 and TRBJ2-3; TRBD2 aligns across 8 bases. This CDR3 has 15 residues. Germline V gene lookup returns CDR1 SGDLS and CDR2 YYNGEE. Losses at the gene ends were 0 bases for V and 1 base for J; bases not matched to a gene: 1. The DNA of the CDR3 is TGTGCCAGCAGCGTAGGAGCGGGGGGCACAGATACGCAGTATTTT. This codes for CASSVGAGGTDTQYF.

This clonotype was found many times. This rearrangement joins TRBV7-6 to TRBJ2-3, with 8 nucleotides matching TRBD2. The CDR3 loop spans 16 amino acids. Germline V gives CDR1 SGHVS, CDR2 FNYEAQ. J gave up 4 bases and V 3 bases, and 9 bases lay outside the gene matches. In DNA, the CDR3 is TGTGCCAGCAGCTTCATAGCGGGGACCCGCCCAGATACGCAGTATTTT. Its protein product is CASSFIAGTRPDTQYF.

The chain has TRBV6-5 and TRBJ2-5, with D perhaps matching TRBD1 or TRBD2 (5 bases each). Germline V gene lookup returns CDR1 MNHEY and CDR2 SVGAGI. Trimming shortened V by 5 bases and J by 7 bases, and 23 bases separated the two germline ends. The CDR3 sequence is 16 residues long. DNA for the CDR3: TGTGCCAGCAGTGTGGATCCGGGACGCGCTAAAGGGACCCAGTACTTC. Its translation is CASSVDPGRAKGTQYF.

The J gene is TRBJ2-5, the V gene TRBV27; D is tentatively TRBD1 or TRBD2 (5 bases each). The CDR3 runs 15 residues. Germline CDR1 MNHEY, CDR2 SMNVEV (reference sequence). Between the trimmed V and J ends, which lost 6 bases and 1 base, there was a span of 15 bases. For the CDR3, the DNA is TGTGCCAGCAGGCCTGGGACCCTCGCCCAAGAGACCCAGTACTTC. It yields the protein CASRPGTLAQETQYF.

V and J are TRBV2 and TRBJ1-2; no clear D gene. CDR3 length: 14 residues. Trimming pared 10 bases from V and 0 bases from J, leaving 15 bases between. In germline, CDR1 is SNHLY, CDR2 FYNNEI. CDR3: CAIIHSGTNYGYTF. The DNA of the CDR3 is TGTGCCATTATTCATTCTGGAACTAACTATGGCTACACCTTC.

As to this clonotype: One end of the junction fails to match germline, which may point to a read error. V gene TRBV7-2 combines with J gene TRBJ2-1; the D gene is possibly TRBD2 (7 bases). Germline V gene sequence: CDR1 SGHTA, CDR2 FQGNSA. The CDR3 has 16 residues. CDR3 residues: CAGSFLGRGLMDEQSF. CDR3 DNA: TGTGCCGGCAGCTTCCTAGGGCGGGGGCTTATGGATGAGCAGTCCTTC. The whole variable domain, filled in from reference TRBV7-2 and TRBJ2-1, reads GAGVSQSPSNKVTEKGKDVELRCDPISGHTALYWYRQSLGQGLEFLIYFQGNSAPDKSGLPSDRFSAERTGGSVSTLTIQRTQQEDSAVYLCAGSFLGRGLMDEQSFGPGTRLTVL.

The chain recombines TRBV4-2 with TRBJ2-1; 7 bases agree with TRBD2. The ends lost 5 bases at V and 5 bases at J; junction bases unmatched: 15. Germline-derived CDR1 and CDR2 are LGHNA and YNFKEQ. The CDR3 consists of 17 residues. This chain's CDR3 is CASSVKRPGGFNNEQFF. The CDR3 nucleotides are TGTGCCAGCAGCGTCAAACGGCCGGGGGGATTTAACAATGAGCAGTTCTTC.